The next 13 T cell receptor beta chains were all read from a single sample in a study of T-cell reconstitution after alpha-beta-depleted transplantation in children. Unique molecular identifiers were incorporated when the TCRbeta library was constructed. One entry per CDR3 protein results from TCRdb running MiXCR on the PCR reads. Among hundreds of thousands of distinct CDR3 sequences listed, 16% were seen once. Specimen: PBMCs from the stem cell graft donor, collected from the stem cell graft. The receptors come from a human donor who donated a stem cell graft to a child with acute myeloid leukemia.

At least ten counts were recorded for this clonotype. This chain connects TRBV6-5 to TRBJ2-7; D is possibly TRBD1 (6 bases). Between the trimmed V and J ends, which lost 4 bases and 0 bases, there was a span of 16 bases. Per the germline V gene, CDR1 is MNHEY and CDR2 is SVGAGI. This CDR3 comprises 16 residues. CDR3 bases: TGTGCCAGCAGTTGGGGGATAAGACAGGCCTCCTACGAGCAGTACTTC. It codes for CASSWGIRQASYEQYF.

This clonotype was seen ten or more times. The gene calls are TRBV20-1 and TRBJ1-1; 7 nucleotides agree with TRBD1. Germline lookup yields CDR1 DFQATT and CDR2 SNEGSKA (reference sequence). The ends lost 3 bases at V and 4 bases at J; junction bases unmatched: 11. The CDR3 contains 15 residues. CDR3 in amino acids: CSASPRGRGGTEAFF. The CDR3 DNA reads TGCAGTGCTAGCCCCAGGGGGAGAGGTGGCACTGAAGCTTTCTTT.

This clonotype has at least ten counts. The V and J genes are TRBV4-2 and TRBJ2-3; possibly TRBD2 for D (6 bases). The CDR3 spans 16 residues. V gave up 0 bases and J gave up 0 bases, with 10 bases separating them. CDR1 is LGHNA, CDR2 YNFKEQ, per germline. The CDR3 region is CASSQDMRGSTDTQYF. The CDR3 DNA reads as TGTGCCAGCAGCCAAGATATGCGGGGAAGCACAGATACGCAGTATTTT.

This clonotype occurred many times. V usage is TRBV7-2 and J usage is TRBJ2-3; no reliable D call. V was clipped by 5 bases and J by 4 bases, with 10 bases between them. CDR1 and CDR2 (germline): SGHTA, FQGNSA. The CDR3 is made up of 13 amino acids. The CDR3 DNA reads as TGTGCCAGCAGCCTACGGGTCGCAGATACGCAGTATTTT. Translating gives CASSLRVADTQYF. Complete variable domain (other parts from reference TRBV7-2 and TRBJ2-3): GAGVSQSPSNKVTEKGKDVELRCDPISGHTALYWYRQSLGQGLEFLIYFQGNSAPDKSGLPSDRFSAERTGGSVSTLTIQRTQQEDSAVYLCASSLRVADTQYFGPGTRLTVL.

This clonotype was recorded a few times. This CDR3 is CASSYSTSGGRDEQFF. CDR3 bases: TGTGCCAGCAGTTACTCGACTAGCGGGGGGCGGGATGAGCAGTTCTTC. The chain joins TRBV6-5 to TRBJ2-1; 13 positions agree with TRBD2. CDR3 length: 16 amino acids. Trimming cost V 0 bases and J 8 bases; bases outside gene matches: 4. Germline CDR1 reads MNHEY; CDR2 reads SVGAGI.

At least ten counts were recorded for this clonotype. The rearrangement joins TRBV7-2 to TRBJ2-1; tentatively, D is TRBD1 or TRBD2 (6 bases each). The germline gives CDR1 SGHTA, CDR2 FQGNSA. The CDR3 sequence is 15 residues long. V shed 2 bases and J shed 0 bases, with 8 bases lying between them. The CDR3 here is CASSLRGPSYNEQFF. The CDR3 DNA reads TGTGCCAGCAGCTTACGGGGGCCCTCCTACAATGAGCAGTTCTTC.

The chain has TRBV9 and TRBJ2-1, with TRBD2 identical over 10 bases. The germline V gene encodes CDR1 SGDLS and CDR2 YYNGEE. The CDR3 extends over 15 amino acids. The V segment lost 5 bases and the J segment 7 bases; nucleotides outside the gene matches: 9. The CDR3 bases are TGTGCCAGCAGTCTTAGCGGGGGGTTTTTGAATGAGCAGTTCTTC. Translated: CASSLSGGFLNEQFF.

The chain has TRBV20-1 and TRBJ2-1; 10 bases line up with TRBD2. V trimming: 0 bases; J trimming: 9 bases; junction bases outside the gene matches: 11. This CDR3 has 16 residues. Germline assignment: CDR1 DFQATT and CDR2 SNEGSKA (reference sequence). The CDR3 loop reads CSARDPRLAGVSEQFF. The DNA of the CDR3 is TGCAGTGCTAGAGACCCCCGGCTAGCGGGGGTAAGTGAGCAGTTCTTC.

This clonotype was observed many times. J is TRBJ2-1 and V is TRBV20-1, with D possibly being TRBD1 or TRBD2 (5 bases each). V lost 2 bases, J lost 4 bases, and 18 bases lay in between. Per the germline V gene, CDR1 is DFQATT and CDR2 is SNEGSKA (reference sequence). The CDR3 sequence is 16 residues long. The CDR3 is CSARRGRGASYNEQFF. As DNA, the CDR3 is TGCAGTGCTAGACGAGGACGGGGCGCATCTTACAATGAGCAGTTCTTC.

The V call is TRBV15, the J call TRBJ2-3, with no clear D. The CDR3 length is 12 residues. V shed 5 bases and J shed 3 bases, with 6 bases lying between them. Germline CDR1 and CDR2: LNHNV and YYDKDF (reference sequence). The CDR3: CATSGGTDTQYF. In DNA, the CDR3 is TGTGCCACCAGCGGTGGAACAGATACGCAGTATTTT.

This clonotype turned up a few times. The chain has TRBV11-2 and TRBJ2-4; TRBD1 matches 9 bases. CDR1 is SGHAT and CDR2 is FQNNGV in the germline V gene. The CDR3 totals 18 residues. Trimming cost V 0 bases and J 6 bases; bases outside gene matches: 12. The chain's CDR3 is CASSLDVAGTGSINIQYF. The CDR3 nucleotides read TGTGCCAGCAGCTTAGATGTTGCCGGGACAGGGTCCATAAACATTCAGTACTTC. The full variable domain, rest sourced from reference TRBV11-2 and TRBJ2-4, is EAGVAQSPRYKIIEKRQSVAFWCNPISGHATLYWYQQILGQGPKLLIQFQNNGVVDDSQLPKDRFSAERLKGVDSTLKIQPAKLEDSAVYLCASSLDVAGTGSINIQYFGAGTRLSVL.

CDR3 bases: TGCAGTGCTAGAGGGGGGGACAGCCTATTAACTGAAGCTTTCTTT. Amino acids: CSARGGDSLLTEAFF. The gene calls are TRBV20-1 and TRBJ1-1, with TRBD1 matching over 7 bases. The CDR3 length is 15 residues. The germline CDR1 and CDR2 sequences are DFQATT and SNEGSKA (reference sequence). Trimming cost V 1 base and J 5 bases; bases outside gene matches: 10.

V is TRBV20-1 and J is TRBJ2-3; D ambiguous. The CDR3 runs to 12 residues. Germline V gene data show CDR1 as DFQATT and CDR2 as SNEGSKA (reference sequence). Trimming pared 6 bases from V and 0 bases from J, leaving 7 bases between. CDR3 residues: CSATESTDTQYF. In nucleotides, the CDR3 is TGCAGTGCGACGGAGAGCACAGATACGCAGTATTTT.